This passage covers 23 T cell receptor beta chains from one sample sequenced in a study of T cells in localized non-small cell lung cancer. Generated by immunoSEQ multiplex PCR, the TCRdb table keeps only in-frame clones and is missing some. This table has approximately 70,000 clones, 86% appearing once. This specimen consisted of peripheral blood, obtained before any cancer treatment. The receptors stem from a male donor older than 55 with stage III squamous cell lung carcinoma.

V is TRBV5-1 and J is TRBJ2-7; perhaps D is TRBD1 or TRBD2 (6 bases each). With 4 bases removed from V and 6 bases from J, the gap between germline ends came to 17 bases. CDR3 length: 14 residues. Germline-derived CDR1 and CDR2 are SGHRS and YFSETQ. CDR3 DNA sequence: TGCGCCAGCAGCCCGGGGACGGGGGCGGTCGAGCAGTACTTC. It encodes CASSPGTGAVEQYF.

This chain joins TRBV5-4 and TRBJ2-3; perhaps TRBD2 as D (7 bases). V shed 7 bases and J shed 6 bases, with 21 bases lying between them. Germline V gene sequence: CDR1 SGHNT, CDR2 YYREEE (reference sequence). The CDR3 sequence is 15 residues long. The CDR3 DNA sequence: TGTGCCAGCTCCTGGGGGGGCGGGCGATCTGATACGCAGTATTTT. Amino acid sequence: CASSWGGGRSDTQYF.

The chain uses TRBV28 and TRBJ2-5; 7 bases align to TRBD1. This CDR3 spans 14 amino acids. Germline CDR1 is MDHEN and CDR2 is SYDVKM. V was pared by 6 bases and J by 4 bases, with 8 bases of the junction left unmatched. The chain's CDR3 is CASRETGRGETQYF. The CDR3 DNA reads TGTGCCAGCAGGGAGACAGGGCGAGGAGAGACCCAGTACTTC. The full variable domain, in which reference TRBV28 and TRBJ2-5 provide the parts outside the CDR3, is DVKVTQSSRYLVKRTGEKVFLECVQDMDHENMFWYRQDPGLGLRLIYFSYDVKMKEKGDIPEGYSVSREKKERFSLILESASTNQTSMYLCASRETGRGETQYFGPGTRLLVL.

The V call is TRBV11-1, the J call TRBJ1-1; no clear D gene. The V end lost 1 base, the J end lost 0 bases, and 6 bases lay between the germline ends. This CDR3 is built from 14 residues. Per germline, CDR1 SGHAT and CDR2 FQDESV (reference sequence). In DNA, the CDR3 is TGTGCCAGCAGCTTAGGGCAGCTGAACACTGAAGCTTTCTTT. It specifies CASSLGQLNTEAFF.

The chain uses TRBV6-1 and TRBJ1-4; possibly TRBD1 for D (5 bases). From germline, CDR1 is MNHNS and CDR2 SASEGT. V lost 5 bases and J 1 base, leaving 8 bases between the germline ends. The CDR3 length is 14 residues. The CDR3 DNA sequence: TGTGCCAGCAGTCCTAGGGGAACTAATGAAAAACTGTTTTTT. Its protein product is CASSPRGTNEKLFF.

The CDR3 sequence: CASSNGFMNTEAFF. The CDR3 DNA reads TGTGCCAGTTCTAATGGATTTATGAACACTGAAGCTTTCTTT. The genes are TRBV28 and TRBJ1-1, with D uncertain. V was cut by 9 bases and J by 0 bases, with 14 bases left in between. The CDR3 length is 14 residues. CDR1 and CDR2 from the germline V gene are MDHEN and SYDVKM.

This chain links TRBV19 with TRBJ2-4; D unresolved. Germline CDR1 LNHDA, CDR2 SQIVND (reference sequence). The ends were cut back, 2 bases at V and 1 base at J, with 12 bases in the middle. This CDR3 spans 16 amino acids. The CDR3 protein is CASSIMMGAAKNIQYF. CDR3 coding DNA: TGTGCCAGTAGTATAATGATGGGTGCGGCCAAAAACATTCAGTACTTC. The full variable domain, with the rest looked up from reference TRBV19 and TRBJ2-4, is DGGITQSPKYLFRKEGQNVTLSCEQNLNHDAMYWYRQDPGQGLRLIYYSQIVNDFQKGDIAEGYSVSREKKESFPLTVTSAQKNPTAFYLCASSIMMGAAKNIQYFGAGTRLSVL.

The CDR3 sequence: CPRQGEGVGELFF. CDR3 nucleotide sequence: TGTCCCCGGCAGGGAGAGGGGGTCGGGGAGCTGTTTTTT. This chain uses TRBV6-4 with TRBJ2-2; TRBD1 is a possible D gene (6 bases). Germline values: CDR1 MRHNA, CDR2 SNTAGT. This CDR3 is 13 amino acids long.

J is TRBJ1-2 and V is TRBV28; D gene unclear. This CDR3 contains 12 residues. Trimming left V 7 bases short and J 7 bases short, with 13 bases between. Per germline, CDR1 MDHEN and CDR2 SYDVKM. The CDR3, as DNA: TGTGCCAGCACCACCAGACTCACTGGCTACACCTTC. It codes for CASTTRLTGYTF.

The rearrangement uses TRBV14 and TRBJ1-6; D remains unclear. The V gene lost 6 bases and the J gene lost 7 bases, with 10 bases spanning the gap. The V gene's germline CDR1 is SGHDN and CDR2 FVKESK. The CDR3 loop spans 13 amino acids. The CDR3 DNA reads TGTGCCAGCAGTTTGTCTTCGAATTCACCCCTCCACTTT. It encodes CASSLSSNSPLHF.

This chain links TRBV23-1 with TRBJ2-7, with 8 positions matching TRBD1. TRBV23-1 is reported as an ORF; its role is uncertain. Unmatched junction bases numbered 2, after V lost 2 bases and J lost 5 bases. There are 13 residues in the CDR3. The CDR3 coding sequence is TGCGCCAGCAGTCAAGAACAGGGGGACGAGCAGTACGTC. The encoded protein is CASSQEQGDEQYV.

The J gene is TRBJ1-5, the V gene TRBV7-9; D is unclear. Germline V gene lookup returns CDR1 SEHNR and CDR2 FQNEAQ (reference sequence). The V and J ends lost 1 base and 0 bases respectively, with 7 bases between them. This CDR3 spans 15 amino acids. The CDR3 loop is CASSLGLSSNQPQHF. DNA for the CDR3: TGTGCCAGCAGCTTAGGGCTGTCTAGCAATCAGCCCCAGCATTTT.

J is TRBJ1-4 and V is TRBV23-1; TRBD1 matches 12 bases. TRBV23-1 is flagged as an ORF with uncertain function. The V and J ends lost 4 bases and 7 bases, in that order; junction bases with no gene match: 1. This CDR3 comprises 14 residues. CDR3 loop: CASSPGQGAEKLFF. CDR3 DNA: TGCGCCAGCAGTCCGGGACAGGGGGCTGAAAAACTGTTTTTT.

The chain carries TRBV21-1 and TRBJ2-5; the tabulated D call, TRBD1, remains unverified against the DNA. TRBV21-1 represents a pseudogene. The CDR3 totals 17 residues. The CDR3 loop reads CASSKSHNRGRRETQYF. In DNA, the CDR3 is TGTGCCAGCAGCAAATCCCATAACAGGGGGCGCAGGGAGACCCAGTACTTC.

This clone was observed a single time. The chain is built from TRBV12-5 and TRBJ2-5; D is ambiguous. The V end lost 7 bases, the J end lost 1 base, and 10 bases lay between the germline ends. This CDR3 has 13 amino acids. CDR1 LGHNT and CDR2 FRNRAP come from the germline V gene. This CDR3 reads CASESPFQETQYF. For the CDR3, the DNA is TGTGCTAGTGAAAGCCCTTTCCAAGAGACCCAGTACTTC.

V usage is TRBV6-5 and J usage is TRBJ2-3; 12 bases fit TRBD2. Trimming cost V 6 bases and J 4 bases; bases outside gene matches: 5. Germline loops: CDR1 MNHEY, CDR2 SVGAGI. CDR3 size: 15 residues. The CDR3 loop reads CASSLLAGGSDTQYF. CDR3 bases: TGTGCCAGCAGCCTACTAGCGGGGGGCTCAGATACGCAGTATTTT.

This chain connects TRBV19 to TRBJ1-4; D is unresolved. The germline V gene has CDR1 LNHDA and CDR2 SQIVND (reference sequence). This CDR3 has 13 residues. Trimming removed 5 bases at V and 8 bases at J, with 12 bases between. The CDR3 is CASSGYRGEKLFF. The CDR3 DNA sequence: TGTGCCAGTAGTGGGTACAGAGGAGAAAAACTGTTTTTT.

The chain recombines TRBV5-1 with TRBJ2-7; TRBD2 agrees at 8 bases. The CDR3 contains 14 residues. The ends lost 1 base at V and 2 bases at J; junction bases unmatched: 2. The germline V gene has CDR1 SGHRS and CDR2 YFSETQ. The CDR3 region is CASSLTGGTYEQYV. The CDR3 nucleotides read TGCGCCAGCAGCTTGACGGGGGGGACCTACGAGCAGTACGTC.

The CDR3 sequence: CASSLGGSPNEQFF. The CDR3 DNA is TGTGCCAGCAGCTTAGGGGGTAGCCCCAATGAGCAGTTCTTC. J is TRBJ2-1 and V is TRBV7-8, with no clear D. Germline V CDR1 and CDR2: SGHVS, FQNEAQ. Trimming removed 1 base at V and 6 bases at J, with 10 bases between. The CDR3 covers 14 residues.

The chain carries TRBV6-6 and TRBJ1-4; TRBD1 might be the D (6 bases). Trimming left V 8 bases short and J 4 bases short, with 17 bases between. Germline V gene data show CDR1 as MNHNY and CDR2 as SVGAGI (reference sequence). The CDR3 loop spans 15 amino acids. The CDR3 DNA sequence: TGTGCCAGCCGATATACACAGGGCATTAATGAAAAACTGTTTTTT. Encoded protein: CASRYTQGINEKLFF.

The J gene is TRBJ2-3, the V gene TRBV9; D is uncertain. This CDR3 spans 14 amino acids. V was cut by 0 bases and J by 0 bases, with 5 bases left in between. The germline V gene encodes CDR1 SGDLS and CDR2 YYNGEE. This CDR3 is CASSVGWSTDTQYF. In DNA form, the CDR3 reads TGTGCCAGCAGCGTAGGGTGGAGCACAGATACGCAGTATTTT.

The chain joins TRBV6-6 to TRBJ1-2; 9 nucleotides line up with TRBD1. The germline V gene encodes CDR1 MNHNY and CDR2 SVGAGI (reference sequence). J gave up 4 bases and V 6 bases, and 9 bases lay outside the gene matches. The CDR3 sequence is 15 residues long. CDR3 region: CASRSDRGDGYGYTF. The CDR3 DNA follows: TGTGCCAGCAGATCTGACAGGGGGGATGGCTATGGCTACACCTTC.

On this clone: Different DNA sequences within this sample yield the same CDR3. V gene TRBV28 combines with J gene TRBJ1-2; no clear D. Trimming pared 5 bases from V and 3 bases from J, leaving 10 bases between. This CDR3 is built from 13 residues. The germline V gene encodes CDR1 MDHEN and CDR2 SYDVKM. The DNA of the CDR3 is TGTGCCAGCAGTCCCCTAGGGCACTATGGCTACACCTTC. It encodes CASSPLGHYGYTF.